The 9 T cell receptor beta chains below all came from one sample that was sequenced in a study of cytomegalovirus exposure and HLA in healthy donors. It was with 60 Vbeta and 13 Jbeta primers that the PCR ran. Libraries were prepared by immunoSEQ multiplex PCR; TCRdb keeps only in-frame clonotypes and omits some of them. The profile shows 210,000 or so clones, around 80% of them singletons. The sequenced sample consisted of PBMCs. These TCRs come from a young man in good health and CMV-seronegative.

V and J are TRBV29-1 and TRBJ2-1, with TRBD2 as a possible D gene (5 bases). The CDR3 consists of 14 residues. Germline lookup yields CDR1 SQVTM and CDR2 ANQGSEA. V was pared by 2 bases and J by 0 bases, with 8 bases between. The CDR3 region is CSVEPSFSYNEQFF. CDR3 nucleotide sequence: TGCAGCGTTGAACCTAGCTTCTCCTACAATGAGCAGTTCTTC.

This chain uses TRBV5-4 with TRBJ2-3; 7 positions agree with TRBD2. The CDR3 has 16 residues. Losses at the gene ends were 4 bases for V and 3 bases for J; bases not matched to a gene: 11. Germline-derived CDR1 and CDR2 are SGHNT and YYREEE (reference sequence). CDR3 DNA sequence: TGTGCCAGCAGCCCCCAAGGGAGGGCCATTACAGATACGCAGTATTTT. Residues: CASSPQGRAITDTQYF.

The gene calls are TRBV2 and TRBJ1-1; D call uncertain. The V gene lost 6 bases and the J gene lost 4 bases, with 15 bases spanning the gap. The germline CDR1 and CDR2 sequences are SNHLY and FYNNEI. The length of the CDR3 is 14 residues. CDR3 loop: CASRKEGSFTEAFF. The CDR3 region has the DNA TGTGCCAGCAGGAAGGAGGGTAGTTTCACTGAAGCTTTCTTT.

The rearrangement joins TRBV5-1 to TRBJ2-2, with TRBD2 matching 7 bases. Germline V CDR1 and CDR2: SGHRS, YFSETQ. The ends lost 6 bases at V and 1 base at J; junction bases unmatched: 3. There are 14 residues in the CDR3. CDR3 in amino acids: CASNVAGNTGELFF. The CDR3 DNA reads TGCGCCAGCAATGTAGCGGGGAACACCGGGGAGCTGTTTTTT.

The chain recombines TRBV12-5 with TRBJ1-3, with 9 bases identical to TRBD1. Germline values: CDR1 LGHNT, CDR2 FRNRAP. The CDR3 is 14 residues long. The V and J ends lost 4 bases and 3 bases, in that order; junction bases with no gene match: 1. The CDR3, as DNA: TGTGCTAGTGGTTCGGACAGGGGTGGAAACACCATATATTTT. Its translation: CASGSDRGGNTIYF.

This chain uses TRBV7-9 with TRBJ1-2, with 9 bases aligning to TRBD1. The CDR3 has 15 residues. Trimming at V came to 5 bases and at J to 5 bases, leaving 9 bases not matched to a gene. Germline V gene lookup returns CDR1 SEHNR and CDR2 FQNEAQ (reference sequence). The DNA of the CDR3 is TGTGCCAGCAGCGCTACAAGACAGGGGGGATATGGCTACACCTTC. Its protein product is CASSATRQGGYGYTF.

The rearrangement uses TRBV9 and TRBJ2-7; D is possibly TRBD1 (5 bases). The CDR3 has 14 residues. The V gene lost 0 bases and the J gene lost 7 bases, with 14 bases spanning the gap. Germline V gives CDR1 SGDLS, CDR2 YYNGEE. The CDR3 protein is CASSVGYYPGEQYF. CDR3 DNA: TGTGCCAGCAGCGTAGGGTACTACCCAGGGGAGCAGTACTTC.

This sequence joins TRBV9 and TRBJ2-7; TRBD1 matches at 8 bases. V lost 0 bases, J lost 0 bases, and 5 bases stayed unmatched. CDR1 is SGDLS, CDR2 YYNGEE, per germline. The CDR3 totals 16 residues. The CDR3 DNA sequence: TGTGCCAGCAGCGTAGAAGGACAGGGAAGCTCCTACGAGCAGTACTTC. Its protein product is CASSVEGQGSSYEQYF. The whole variable domain, filled in from reference TRBV9 and TRBJ2-7, reads DSGVTQTPKHLITATGQRVTLRCSPRSGDLSVYWYQQSLDQGLQFLIQYYNGEERAKGNILERFSAQQFPDLHSELNLSSLELGDSALYFCASSVEGQGSSYEQYFGPGTRLTVT.

This sequence joins TRBV5-4 and TRBJ2-1; D ambiguous. Looked up from germline, CDR1 is SGHNT and CDR2 is YYREEE (reference sequence). This CDR3 contains 15 residues. Trimming left V 2 bases short and J 0 bases short, with 9 bases between. For the CDR3, the DNA is TGTGCCAGCAGCTTATCACAAAGCTCCTACAATGAGCAGTTCTTC. Translation: CASSLSQSSYNEQFF.